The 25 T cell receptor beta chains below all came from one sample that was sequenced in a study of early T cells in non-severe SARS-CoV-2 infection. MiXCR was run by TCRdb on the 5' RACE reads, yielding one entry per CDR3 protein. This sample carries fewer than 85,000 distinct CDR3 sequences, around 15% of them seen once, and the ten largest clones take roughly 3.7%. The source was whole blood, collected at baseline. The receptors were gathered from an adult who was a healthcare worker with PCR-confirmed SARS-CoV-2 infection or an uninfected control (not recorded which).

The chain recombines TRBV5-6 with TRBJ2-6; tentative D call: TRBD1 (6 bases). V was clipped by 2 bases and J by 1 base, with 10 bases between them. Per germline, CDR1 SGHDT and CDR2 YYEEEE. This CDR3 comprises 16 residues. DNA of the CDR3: TGTGCCAGCAGCTTAGGACAGCTTTCTGGGGCCAACGTCCTGACTTTC. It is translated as CASSLGQLSGANVLTF.

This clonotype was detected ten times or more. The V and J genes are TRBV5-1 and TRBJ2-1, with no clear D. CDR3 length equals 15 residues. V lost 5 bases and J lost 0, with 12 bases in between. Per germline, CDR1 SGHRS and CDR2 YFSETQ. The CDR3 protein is CASSADSSSYNEQFF. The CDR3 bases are TGCGCCAGCAGTGCAGACTCGAGCTCCTACAATGAGCAGTTCTTC. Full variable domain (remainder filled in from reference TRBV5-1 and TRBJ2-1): KAGVTQTPRYLIKTRGQQVTLSCSPISGHRSVSWYQQTPGQGLQFLFEYFSETQRNKGNFPGRFSGRQFSNSRSEMNVSTLELGDSALYLCASSADSSSYNEQFFGPGTRLTVL.

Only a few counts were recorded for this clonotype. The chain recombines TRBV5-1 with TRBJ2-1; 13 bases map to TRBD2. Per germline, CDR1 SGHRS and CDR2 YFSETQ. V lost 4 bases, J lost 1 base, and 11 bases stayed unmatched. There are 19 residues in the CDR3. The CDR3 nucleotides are TGCGCCAGCAGCCCCATCGGACTAGCGGGAGAGCAGTCCTACAATGAGCAGTTCTTC. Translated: CASSPIGLAGEQSYNEQFF.

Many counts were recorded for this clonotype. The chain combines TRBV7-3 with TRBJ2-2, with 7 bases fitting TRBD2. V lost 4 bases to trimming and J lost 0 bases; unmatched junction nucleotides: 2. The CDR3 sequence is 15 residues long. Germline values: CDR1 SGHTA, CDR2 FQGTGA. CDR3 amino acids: CASSSSGTNTGELFF. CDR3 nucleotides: TGTGCCAGCAGCTCTAGCGGAACGAACACCGGGGAGCTGTTTTTT.

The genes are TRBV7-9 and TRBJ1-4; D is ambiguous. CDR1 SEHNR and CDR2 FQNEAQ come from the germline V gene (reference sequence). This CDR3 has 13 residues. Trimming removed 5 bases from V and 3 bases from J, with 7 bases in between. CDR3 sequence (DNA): TGTGCCAGCAGCCCCCCGGCTAATGAAAAACTGTTTTTT. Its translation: CASSPPANEKLFF.

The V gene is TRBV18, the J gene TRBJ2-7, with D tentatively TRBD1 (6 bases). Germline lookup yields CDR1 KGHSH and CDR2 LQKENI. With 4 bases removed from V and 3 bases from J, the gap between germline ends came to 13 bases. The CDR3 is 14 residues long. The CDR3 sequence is CASSRPGDRYEQYF. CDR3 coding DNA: TGTGCCAGCTCACGCCCAGGGGACCGCTACGAGCAGTACTTC.

CDR3 loop: CASSRDRAGNTIYF. CDR3 in DNA: TGTGCCAGCAGCCGAGACAGGGCTGGAAACACCATATATTTT. This chain uses TRBV11-2 with TRBJ1-3; 7 positions match TRBD1. The junction had 3 bases not matched to a gene; V was cut back by 5 bases and J by 2 bases. CDR3 length: 14 residues. Germline loops: CDR1 SGHAT, CDR2 FQNNGV.

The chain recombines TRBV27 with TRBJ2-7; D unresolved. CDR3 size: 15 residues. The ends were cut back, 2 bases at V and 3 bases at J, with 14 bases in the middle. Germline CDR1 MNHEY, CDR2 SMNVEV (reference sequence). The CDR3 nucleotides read TGTGCCAGCAGTTTAAGGGATCCTCCCTTCTACGAGCAGTACTTC. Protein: CASSLRDPPFYEQYF.

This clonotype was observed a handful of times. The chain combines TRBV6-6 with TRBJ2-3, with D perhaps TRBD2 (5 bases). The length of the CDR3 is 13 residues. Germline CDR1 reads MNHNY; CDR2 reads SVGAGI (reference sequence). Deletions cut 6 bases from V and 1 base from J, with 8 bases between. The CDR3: CASRSEGTDTQYF. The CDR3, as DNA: TGTGCCAGCAGGTCGGAGGGCACAGATACGCAGTATTTT.

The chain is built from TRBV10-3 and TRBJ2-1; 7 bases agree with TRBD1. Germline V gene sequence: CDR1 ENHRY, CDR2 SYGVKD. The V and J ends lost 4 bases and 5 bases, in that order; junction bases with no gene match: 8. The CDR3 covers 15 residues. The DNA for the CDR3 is TGTGCCATCAGTGCCCGGGACAGTGGGGACAATGAGCAGTTCTTC. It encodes CAISARDSGDNEQFF.

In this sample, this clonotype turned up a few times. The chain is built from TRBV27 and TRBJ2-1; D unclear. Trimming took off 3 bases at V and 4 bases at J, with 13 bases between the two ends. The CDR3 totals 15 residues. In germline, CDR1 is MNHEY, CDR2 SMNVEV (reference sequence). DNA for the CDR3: TGTGCCAGCAGTTTTGTTGATTTTAAATACAATGAGCAGTTCTTC. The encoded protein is CASSFVDFKYNEQFF.

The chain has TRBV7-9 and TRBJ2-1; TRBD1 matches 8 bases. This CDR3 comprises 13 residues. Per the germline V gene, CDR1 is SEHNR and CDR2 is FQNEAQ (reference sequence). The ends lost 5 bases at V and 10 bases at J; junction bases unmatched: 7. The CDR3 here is CASSLPDRVEQFF. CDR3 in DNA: TGTGCCAGCAGCCTCCCGGACAGGGTCGAGCAGTTCTTC.

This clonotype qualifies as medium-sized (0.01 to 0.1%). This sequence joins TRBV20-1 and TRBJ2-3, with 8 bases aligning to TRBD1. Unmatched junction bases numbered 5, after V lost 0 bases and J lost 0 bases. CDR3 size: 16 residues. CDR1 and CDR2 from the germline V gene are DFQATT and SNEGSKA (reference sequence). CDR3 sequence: CSARDDGQGSTDTQYF. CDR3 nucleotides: TGCAGTGCTAGAGATGACGGACAGGGAAGCACAGATACGCAGTATTTT.

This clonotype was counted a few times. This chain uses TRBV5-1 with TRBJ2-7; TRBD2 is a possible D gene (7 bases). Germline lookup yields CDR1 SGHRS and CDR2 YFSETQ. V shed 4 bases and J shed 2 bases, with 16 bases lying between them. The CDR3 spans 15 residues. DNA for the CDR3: TGCGCCAGCAGCCCCTCGGCGGGGGCCCCCTACGAGCAGTACTTC. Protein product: CASSPSAGAPYEQYF.

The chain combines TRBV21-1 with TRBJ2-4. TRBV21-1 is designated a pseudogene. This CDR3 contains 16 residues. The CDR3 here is CASSFESTLAKNIQYF. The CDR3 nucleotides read TGTGCCAGCAGCTTCGAATCGACTCTGGCCAAAAACATTCAGTACTTC.

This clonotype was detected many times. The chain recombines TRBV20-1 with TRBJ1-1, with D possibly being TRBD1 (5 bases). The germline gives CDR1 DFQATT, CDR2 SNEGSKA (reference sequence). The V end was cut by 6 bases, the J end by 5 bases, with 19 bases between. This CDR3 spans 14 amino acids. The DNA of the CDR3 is TGCAGTGCAGCCGGTCAGCGGGGACGGACTGAAGCTTTCTTT. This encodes CSAAGQRGRTEAFF.

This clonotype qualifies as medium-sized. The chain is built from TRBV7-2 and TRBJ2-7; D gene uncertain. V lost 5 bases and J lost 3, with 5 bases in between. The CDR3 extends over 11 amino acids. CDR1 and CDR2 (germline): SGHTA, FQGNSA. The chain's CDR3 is CASSLYYEQYF. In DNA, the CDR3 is TGTGCCAGCAGCCTATACTACGAGCAGTACTTC.

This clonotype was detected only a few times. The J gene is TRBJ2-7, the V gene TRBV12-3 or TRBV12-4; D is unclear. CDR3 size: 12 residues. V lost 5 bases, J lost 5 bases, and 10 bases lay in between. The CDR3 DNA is TGTGCCAGCAGTCCGGGTTCCAACGAGCAGTACTTC. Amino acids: CASSPGSNEQYF.

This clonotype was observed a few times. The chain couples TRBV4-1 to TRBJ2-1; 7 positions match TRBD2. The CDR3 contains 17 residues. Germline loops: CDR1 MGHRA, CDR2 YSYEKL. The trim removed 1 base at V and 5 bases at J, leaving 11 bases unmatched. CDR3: CASSQVFGGSMNNEQFF. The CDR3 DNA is TGCGCCAGCAGCCAAGTATTCGGCGGGAGCATGAACAATGAGCAGTTCTTC.

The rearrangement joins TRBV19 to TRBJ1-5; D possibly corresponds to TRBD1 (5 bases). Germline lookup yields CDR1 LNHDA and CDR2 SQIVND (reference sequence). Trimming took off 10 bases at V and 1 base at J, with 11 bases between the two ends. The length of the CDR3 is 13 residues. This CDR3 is CATRQTSNQPQHF. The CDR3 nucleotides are TGTGCCACCAGACAGACAAGCAATCAGCCCCAGCATTTT. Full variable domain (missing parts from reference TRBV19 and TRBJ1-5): DGGITQSPKYLFRKEGQNVTLSCEQNLNHDAMYWYRQDPGQGLRLIYYSQIVNDFQKGDIAEGYSVSREKKESFPLTVTSAQKNPTAFYLCATRQTSNQPQHFGDGTRLSIL.

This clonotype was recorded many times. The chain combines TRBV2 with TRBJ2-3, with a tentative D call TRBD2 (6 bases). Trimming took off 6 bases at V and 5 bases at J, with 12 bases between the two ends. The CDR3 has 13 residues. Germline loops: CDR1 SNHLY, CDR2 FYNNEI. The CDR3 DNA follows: TGTGCCAGCAGGGGACTCGGGAGAGATACGCAGTATTTT. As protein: CASRGLGRDTQYF.

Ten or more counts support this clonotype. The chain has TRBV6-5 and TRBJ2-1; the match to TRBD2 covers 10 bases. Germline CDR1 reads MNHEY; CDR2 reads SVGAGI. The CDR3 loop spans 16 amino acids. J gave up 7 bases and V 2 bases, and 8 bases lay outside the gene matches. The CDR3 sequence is CASSYASGRKGNEQFF. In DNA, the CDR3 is TGTGCCAGCAGTTACGCTAGCGGGAGAAAGGGGAATGAGCAGTTCTTC.

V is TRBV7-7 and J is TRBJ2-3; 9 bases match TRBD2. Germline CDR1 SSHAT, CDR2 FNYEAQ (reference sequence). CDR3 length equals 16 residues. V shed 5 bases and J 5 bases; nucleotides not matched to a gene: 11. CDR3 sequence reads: CASSRSGRSAGDTQYF. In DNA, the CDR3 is TGTGCCAGCAGCCGGAGCGGGAGGTCCGCGGGAGATACGCAGTATTTT.

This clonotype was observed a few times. In nucleotides, the CDR3 is TGTGCCAGCAGTCGCGACGGTTACCAAGAGACCCAGTACTTC. Protein: CASSRDGYQETQYF. The V gene is TRBV28, the J gene TRBJ2-5; no firm D call. Germline V gene sequence: CDR1 MDHEN, CDR2 SYDVKM. Trimming removed 5 bases at V and 0 bases at J, with 10 bases between. The length of the CDR3 is 14 residues.

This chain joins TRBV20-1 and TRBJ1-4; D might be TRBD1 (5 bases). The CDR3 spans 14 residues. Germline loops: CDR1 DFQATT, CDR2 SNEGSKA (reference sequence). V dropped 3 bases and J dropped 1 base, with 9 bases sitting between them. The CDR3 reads CSASVGGTNEKLFF. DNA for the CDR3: TGCAGTGCTAGTGTCGGGGGAACTAATGAAAAACTGTTTTTT.